Listed below are T cell receptor beta chains from one sample, sequenced in a study of blood T cell repertoires in COVID-19. The repertoire was sequenced with immunoSEQ multiplex PCR; TCRdb's copy has only in-frame clones and lacks some. The data show about 140,000 clones, over 80% seen once. The specimen was peripheral blood. Receptors originate from a woman aged 45-65 years with acute or convalescent COVID-19. The CDR3 runs from the conserved cysteine through the conserved F or W. A D gene is named only where the DNA matches it firmly.

D gene	V gene	CDR3 protein
TRBD2	TRBV24-1	CATSDGLAGRTDTQYF
TRBD2	TRBV14	CASSPLSGGTYNEQFF
.	TRBV5-8	CASRGGFEGINEQFF
.	TRBV19	CASEIQGRNTIYF
TRBD1	TRBV6-5	CASSRQGRGEAFF
TRBD1	TRBV5-4	CASSLRTGGTDTQYF
.	TRBV4-2	CASSRLIRGNYEQYF
TRBD2	TRBV27	CASSPGTSGHNEQFF
.	TRBV20-1	CSASGIETQYF
.	TRBV19	CASSPQQDSYEQYF
TRBD1	TRBV24-1	CATSLGQGAHTDTQYF
TRBD1	TRBV6-1	CASSEAIWTGGGGELFF
.	TRBV12-5	CASCRDNHEQYF
TRBD2	TRBV5-4	CASSSTGLAGVITGELFF
TRBD1	TRBV3-1/TRBV3-2	CASSHRDRGTKNIQYF
TRBD2	TRBV24-1	CATSDYTTSRRTDTQYF
TRBD2	TRBV19	CASSQGLVADTQYF
TRBD2	TRBV7-9	CASSLIWASGYNEQFF
TRBD2	TRBV7-3	CASSSGRANEQYF
.	TRBV2	CASSKDSHPAGELFF
TRBD2	TRBV11-2	CASSLVAGGINEQFF
TRBD1	TRBV6-5	CASRGQEGGQPQHF
.	TRBV29-1	CSVEGQDGYTF
TRBD2	TRBV3-1/TRBV3-2	CASSQGTLAGGYTDTQYF
TRBD2	TRBV5-1	CASSLAGGGTEQYF
TRBD1	TRBV30	CAWSVGQGDEKLFF
.	TRBV19	CASNGQGNEKLFF
.	TRBV28	CASVLAGLSYEQYF
.	TRBV30	CAWSEGLHTGELFF
TRBD2	TRBV13	CASSPGTTSTDTQYF
TRBD1	TRBV5-5	CASSGGQGIAYGYTF